A single sample is the source of the 5 T cell receptor beta chains below, sequenced in a study of cytomegalovirus exposure and HLA in healthy donors. PCR used 60 Vbeta primers and 13 Jbeta primers. The table came from immunoSEQ multiplex PCR; TCRdb's copy has only in-frame clones and leaves some out. This sample has 100,000 to 150,000 clones, with 70% to 85% found just once. What was sequenced was PBMCs. The receptors were sampled from a man aged 18 to 29 in good health and CMV-seronegative.

CDR3 nucleotides: TGTGCCAGCAGTGAGGCCCGGGACACTGAAGCTTTCTTT. It yields the protein CASSEARDTEAFF. V is TRBV6-1 and J is TRBJ1-1; D gene unclear. The CDR3 contains 13 residues. The germline V and J ends were trimmed by 3 bases and 3 bases, with 8 bases remaining between them. In germline, CDR1 is MNHNS, CDR2 SASEGT.

Concerning this clone itself: A read error may produce the germline difference seen at one junction end. This chain connects TRBV4-3 to TRBJ2-1, with TRBD2 identical over 8 bases. Germline V gene lookup returns CDR1 LGHNA and CDR2 YSLEER. The CDR3 runs 15 residues. This CDR3 is CASRQGTRAGGEQFF. CDR3 sequence (DNA): TGCGCCAGCAGACAAGGGACTAGGGCAGGCGGTGAGCAGTTCTTC.

The chain links TRBV2 to TRBJ1-1; 10 bases are shared with TRBD1. Germline trimming cut 3 bases from V and 2 bases from J; bases unmatched to any gene: 9. The CDR3 extends over 17 amino acids. Germline CDR1 reads SNHLY; CDR2 reads FYNNEI. CDR3 coding DNA: TGTGCCAGCAGTGAGGGGCTGGACAGGGGGAGAAACACTGAAGCTTTCTTT. Its translation: CASSEGLDRGRNTEAFF.

The chain is built from TRBV6-1 and TRBJ1-1; D unresolved. Trimming stripped 2 bases from V and 7 bases from J, with 8 bases between. Per germline, CDR1 MNHNS and CDR2 SASEGT. The CDR3 runs 12 residues. DNA of the CDR3: TGTGCCAGCAGTGAACTGAATAGTGAAGCTTTCTTT. It specifies CASSELNSEAFF.

The chain is built from TRBV6-1 and TRBJ2-5, with D possibly matching TRBD2 (6 bases). This CDR3 is built from 13 residues. V dropped 3 bases and J dropped 7 bases, with 12 bases sitting between them. Germline lookup yields CDR1 MNHNS and CDR2 SASEGT. The DNA for the CDR3 is TGTGCCAGCAGTGACCTCGGGGGTGGGACCCAGTACTTC. It specifies CASSDLGGGTQYF.